This T cell receptor beta chain was identified in a study of blood T cells in healthy people across ages. Study-level results: PBMCs went unsorted, and a conclusive naive versus antigen-experienced comparison was therefore prevented.

This clonotype was picked up a small number of times. Its antigen is unidentified. A second about 6 to 11 cycle PCR used barcoded and J-beta primers. TCRdb used MiXCR to reprocess the 5' RACE reads, holding one entry per CDR3 protein. The sample has roughly 1,300,000 distinct CDR3 sequences, roughly 59% seen once. Donation came from healthy Caucasian individuals in Russia who were aged 6 to 90. Ten milliliters of peripheral blood were drawn from each donor into EDTA-treated tubes. The TCR comes from a man aged 18 to 29 in good health. The sample comprised blood.

CDR3 nucleotides: TGTGCCAGCAGTTCCGGGATACAGGGCTATAGCAATCAGCCCCAGCATTTT. This sequence encodes CASSSGIQGYSNQPQHF. This chain connects TRBV12-3 or TRBV12-4 to TRBJ1-5, with a possible D match to TRBD1 (6 bases). The CDR3 runs 17 residues. Trimming removed 4 bases at V and 0 bases at J, with 16 bases between.